These 15 T cell receptor beta chains were all obtained from the same sample, sequenced in a study of T-cell memory formation after mild COVID-19. A single record per CDR3 protein comes from TCRdb applying MiXCR to the 5' RACE reads. The table has approximately 490,000 distinct CDR3 sequences, about a fifth seen once. The specimen was PBMCs or a T cell subset sorted from them (not recorded which). These receptors all stem from an adult woman who had mild COVID-19 (a few samples of this study predate the infection). Cell type and time point are not known.

This clonotype was seen a handful of times. J is TRBJ2-2 and V is TRBV12-3 or TRBV12-4; 10 nucleotides line up with TRBD2. The CDR3 contains 16 residues. The V segment lost 1 base and the J segment 4 bases; nucleotides outside the gene matches: 3. The CDR3 sequence is CASSLERGGSTGELFF. CDR3 in DNA: TGTGCCAGCAGTTTAGAGCGGGGGGGATCCACCGGGGAGCTGTTTTTT.

At least ten counts were recorded for this clonotype. The chain links TRBV18 to TRBJ2-1; the match to TRBD2 covers 11 bases. J gave up 7 bases and V 2 bases, and 10 bases lay outside the gene matches. This CDR3 has 17 residues. The germline gives CDR1 KGHSH, CDR2 LQKENI. CDR3 nucleotide sequence: TGTGCCAGCTCACCATCCCTGACTAGCGGGATTAGGAATGAGCAGTTCTTC. This translates into CASSPSLTSGIRNEQFF.

This sequence joins TRBV3-1 and TRBJ2-7; D uncertain. V dropped 1 base and J dropped 6 bases, with 4 bases sitting between them. Per germline, CDR1 LGHDT and CDR2 YNNKEL (reference sequence). This CDR3 spans 11 amino acids. This chain's CDR3 is CASSQASEQYF. CDR3 nucleotide sequence: TGTGCCAGCAGCCAAGCGAGCGAGCAGTACTTC.

This clonotype showed up many times. The rearrangement uses TRBV6-5 and TRBJ2-3; TRBD1 might be the D (6 bases). CDR3 length: 14 amino acids. The V gene lost 2 bases and the J gene lost 3 bases, with 9 bases spanning the gap. Looked up from germline, CDR1 is MNHEY and CDR2 is SVGAGI. The CDR3 DNA follows: TGTGCCAGCAGTTACGGTCAGGGGACAGATACGCAGTATTTT. Protein product: CASSYGQGTDTQYF.

This clonotype was observed a handful of times. The genes are TRBV3-1 and TRBJ1-2, with D perhaps TRBD1 (5 bases). This CDR3 comprises 13 residues. CDR1 LGHDT and CDR2 YNNKEL come from the germline V gene (reference sequence). The V end lost 6 bases, the J end lost 6 bases, and 14 bases lay between the germline ends. The CDR3 bases are TGTGCCAGCAGGCGGGGACCAAGGGATGGCTACACCTTC. Translation: CASRRGPRDGYTF.

The chain recombines TRBV7-8 with TRBJ1-2, with no clear D. Germline V gene lookup returns CDR1 SGHVS and CDR2 FQNEAQ. CDR3 length equals 13 residues. V lost 5 bases and J lost 3, with 10 bases in between. Here the CDR3 DNA reads TGTGCCAGCAGCCAGACCGTGGACTATGGCTACACCTTC. This encodes CASSQTVDYGYTF.

This clonotype occurred a few times. V gene TRBV12-3 or TRBV12-4 combines with J gene TRBJ2-5; 10 positions agree with TRBD1. This CDR3 comprises 13 residues. V shed 8 bases, J shed 3 bases, and the junction held 3 bases outside the gene matches. In DNA, the CDR3 is TGTGCCAGCCGGGGGACAGGGGAAGAGACCCAGTACTTC. Protein product: CASRGTGEETQYF.

This clonotype was seen a handful of times. The chain has TRBV7-2 and TRBJ2-3; the D is unclear. V was clipped by 4 bases and J by 0 bases, with 11 bases between them. There are 15 residues in the CDR3. Per germline, CDR1 SGHTA and CDR2 FQGNSA. CDR3 nucleotides: TGTGCCAGCAGCTCCGACCTACTTAGCACAGATACGCAGTATTTT. It translates to CASSSDLLSTDTQYF.

This clonotype occurred many times. This chain uses TRBV5-1 with TRBJ2-3; maybe TRBD2 (5 bases). Trimming pared 1 base from V and 3 bases from J, leaving 9 bases between. CDR3 length: 14 amino acids. Germline assignment: CDR1 SGHRS and CDR2 YFSETQ. The CDR3, as DNA: TGCGCCAGCAGCTTGTGGAGAGGGACAGATACGCAGTATTTT. This sequence encodes CASSLWRGTDTQYF.

This clonotype was seen many times. CDR3 protein: CASSLKRGASYEQYF. The CDR3 DNA reads as TGCGCCAGCAGCTTGAAGCGGGGGGCGTCCTACGAGCAGTACTTC. The chain links TRBV5-1 to TRBJ2-7; 9 nucleotides line up with TRBD2. The J segment lost 1 base and the V segment lost 1 base, leaving 3 bases of the junction unmatched. CDR1 is SGHRS and CDR2 is YFSETQ in the germline V gene. This CDR3 is built from 15 residues.

The rearrangement uses TRBV7-8 and TRBJ2-1; 8 nucleotides agree with TRBD1. The CDR3 runs to 15 residues. The germline CDR1 and CDR2 sequences are SGHVS and FQNEAQ. The J segment lost 7 bases and the V segment lost 5 bases, leaving 10 bases of the junction unmatched. Here the CDR3 DNA reads TGTGCCAGCAGCCCCCGGACAGGGTTTGGGAATGAGCAGTTCTTC. As protein: CASSPRTGFGNEQFF.

This chain joins TRBV19 and TRBJ1-2, with D unresolved. There are 15 residues in the CDR3. V lost 0 bases to trimming and J lost 5 bases, with 13 bases between them. Germline-derived CDR1 and CDR2 are LNHDA and SQIVND (reference sequence). The CDR3 reads CASSIDPSLGYGYTF. CDR3 DNA: TGTGCCAGTAGTATAGATCCCTCGCTAGGGTATGGCTACACCTTC.

This clonotype was seen repeatedly, ten times or more. The rearrangement uses TRBV12-3 or TRBV12-4 and TRBJ2-1; TRBD2 might be the D (5 bases). With 0 bases removed from V and 10 bases from J, the gap between germline ends came to 10 bases. The CDR3 contains 13 residues. In DNA form, the CDR3 reads TGTGCCAGCAGTTTAGCGCGGAGGAACGAGCAGTTCTTC. Residues: CASSLARRNEQFF.

This clonotype has a handful of counts. J is TRBJ2-3 and V is TRBV11-2, with a weak D call TRBD2 (6 bases). The CDR3 has 15 residues. V gave up 1 base and J gave up 2 bases, with 10 bases separating them. The germline V gene has CDR1 SGHAT and CDR2 FQNNGV. In nucleotides, the CDR3 is TGTGCCAGCAGCTTAGGGGCGGGGCTCACAGATACGCAGTATTTT. This codes for CASSLGAGLTDTQYF. Drawing the rest from reference TRBV11-2 and TRBJ2-3, the complete variable domain is EAGVAQSPRYKIIEKRQSVAFWCNPISGHATLYWYQQILGQGPKLLIQFQNNGVVDDSQLPKDRFSAERLKGVDSTLKIQPAKLEDSAVYLCASSLGAGLTDTQYFGPGTRLTVL.

This clonotype was detected a few times. The CDR3, as DNA: TGCAGTGCCCAGCGGGCGGTCAACACTGAAGCTTTCTTT. It yields the protein CSAQRAVNTEAFF. The chain joins TRBV20-1 to TRBJ1-1, with D hard to call. Germline lookup yields CDR1 DFQATT and CDR2 SNEGSKA (reference sequence). With 6 bases removed from V and 2 bases from J, the gap between germline ends came to 13 bases. The CDR3 is 13 residues long.